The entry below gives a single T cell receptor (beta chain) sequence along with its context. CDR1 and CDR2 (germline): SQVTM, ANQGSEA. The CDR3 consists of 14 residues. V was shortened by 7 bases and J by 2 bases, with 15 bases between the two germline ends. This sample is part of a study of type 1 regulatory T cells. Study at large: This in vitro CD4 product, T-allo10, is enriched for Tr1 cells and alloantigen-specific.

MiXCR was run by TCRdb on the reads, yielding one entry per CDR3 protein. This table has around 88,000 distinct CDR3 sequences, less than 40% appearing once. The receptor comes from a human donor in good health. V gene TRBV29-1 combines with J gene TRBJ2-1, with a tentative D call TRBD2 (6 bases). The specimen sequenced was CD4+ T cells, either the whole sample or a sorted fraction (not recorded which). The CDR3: CSAGKGGTYNEQFF. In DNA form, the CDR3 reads TGCAGCGCCGGTAAGGGCGGGACCTACAATGAGCAGTTCTTC.